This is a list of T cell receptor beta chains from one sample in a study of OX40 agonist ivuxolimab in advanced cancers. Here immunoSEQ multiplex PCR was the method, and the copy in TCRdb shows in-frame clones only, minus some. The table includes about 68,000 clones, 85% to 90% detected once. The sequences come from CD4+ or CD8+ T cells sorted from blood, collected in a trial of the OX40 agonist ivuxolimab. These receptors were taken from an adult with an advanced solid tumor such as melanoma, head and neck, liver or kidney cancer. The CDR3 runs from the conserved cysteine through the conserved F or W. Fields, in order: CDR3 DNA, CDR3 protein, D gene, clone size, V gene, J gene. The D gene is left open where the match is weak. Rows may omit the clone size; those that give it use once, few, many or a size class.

TGTGCCAGCAGCCCGAGGGGCAGCTCCTACGAGCAGTACTTC	CASSPRGSSYEQYF	.	.	TRBV7-2	TRBJ2-7
TGTGCCAGCAATCGACAGGGGGCGCAAGCTTTCTTT	CASNRQGAQAFF	TRBD1	.	TRBV6-6	TRBJ1-1
TGTGCCAGTAGCCCCCCGGGACGTAGCACAGATACGCAGTATTTT	CASSPPGRSTDTQYF	.	.	TRBV19	TRBJ2-3
TGTGCCAGCAGCTTATTGGCGATGAACACTGAAGCTTTCTTT	CASSLLAMNTEAFF	.	.	TRBV7-6	TRBJ1-1
TGTGCCAGCAGCTTTGTTGGCGGGGTCAATGAGCAGTTCTTC	CASSFVGGVNEQFF	.	once	TRBV7-9	TRBJ2-1
TGTGCCAGCAGATTTACAGGCGGCACTGAAGCTTTCTTT	CASRFTGGTEAFF	.	.	TRBV7-2	TRBJ1-1
TGTGCCAGCAGCTTAGGACAGACTGGGGGCTACACCTTC	CASSLGQTGGYTF	.	.	TRBV7-9	TRBJ1-2
TGTGCCAGCAGCCCCGACTACAATGAGCAGTTCTTC	CASSPDYNEQFF	.	.	TRBV7-9	TRBJ2-1
TGCGCCAGCAGCCAGACTCCCCCCGGGACAGGGGACTCCTACGAGCAGTACTTC	CASSQTPPGTGDSYEQYF	TRBD1	once	TRBV4-3	TRBJ2-7
TGTGCCAGCAGCCTTGACGGGGGGAGGACTGAAGCTTTCTTT	CASSLDGGRTEAFF	.	.	TRBV7-2	TRBJ1-1
TGTGCCAGCAGCTGGCAAGGACAGATCCAGGAGCCCCAGCATTTT	CASSWQGQIQEPQHF	.	few	TRBV7-2	TRBJ1-5
TGTGCCACCAGGAGGGGAACTAATGAAAAACTGTTTTTT	CATRRGTNEKLFF	.	.	TRBV15	TRBJ1-4
TGTGCCACCAGCGGTGGACAATTCGGCACTGAAGCTTTCTTT	CATSGGQFGTEAFF	.	.	TRBV15	TRBJ1-1
TGTGCCAGCAGTGTTACCAACACTGAAGCTTTCTTT	CASSVTNTEAFF	.	.	TRBV25-1	TRBJ1-1
TGTGCCAGCACCCTCTGGGGAAGCAATCAGCCCCAGCATTTT	CASTLWGSNQPQHF	.	.	TRBV2	TRBJ1-5
TGCAGCGGGTCAGGGTCGGATGATGGCTACACCTTC	CSGSGSDDGYTF	.	.	TRBV29-1	TRBJ1-2
TGTGCCAGCAGCACGGGGGGGAACATCAATGAAAAACTGTTTTTT	CASSTGGNINEKLFF	.	.	TRBV7-9	TRBJ1-4
TGTGCCAGCAGCCCTAGCCCGGGCAAAGATACGCAGTATTTT	CASSPSPGKDTQYF	.	.	TRBV9	TRBJ2-3
TGTGCCAGCAGCGCAGGGGACAGGAGCACAGATACGCAGTATTTT	CASSAGDRSTDTQYF	TRBD1	once	TRBV7-2	TRBJ2-3